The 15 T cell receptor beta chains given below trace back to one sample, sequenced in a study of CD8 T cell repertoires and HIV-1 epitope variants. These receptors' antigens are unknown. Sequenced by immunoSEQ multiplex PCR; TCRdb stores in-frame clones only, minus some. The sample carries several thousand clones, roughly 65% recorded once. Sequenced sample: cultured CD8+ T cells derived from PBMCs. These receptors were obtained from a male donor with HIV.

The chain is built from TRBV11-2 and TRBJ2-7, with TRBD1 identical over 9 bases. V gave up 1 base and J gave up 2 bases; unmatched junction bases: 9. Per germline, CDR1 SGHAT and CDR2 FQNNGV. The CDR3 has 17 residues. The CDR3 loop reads CASSLAPGQGVPYEQYF. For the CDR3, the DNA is TGTGCCAGCAGCTTAGCCCCGGGACAGGGAGTCCCCTACGAGCAGTACTTC.

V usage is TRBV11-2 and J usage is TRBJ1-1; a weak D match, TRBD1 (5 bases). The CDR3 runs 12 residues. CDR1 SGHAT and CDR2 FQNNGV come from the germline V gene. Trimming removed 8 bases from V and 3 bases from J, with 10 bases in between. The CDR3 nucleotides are TGTGCCAGCTCCCCAGGGCACACTGAAGCTTTCTTT. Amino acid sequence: CASSPGHTEAFF.

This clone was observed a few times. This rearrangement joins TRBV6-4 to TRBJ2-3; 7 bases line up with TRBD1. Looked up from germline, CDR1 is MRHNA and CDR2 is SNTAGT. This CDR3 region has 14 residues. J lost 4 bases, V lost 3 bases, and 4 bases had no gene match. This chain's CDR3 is CASSEEGAADTQYF. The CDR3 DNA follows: TGTGCCAGCAGTGAAGAGGGGGCGGCAGATACGCAGTATTTT.

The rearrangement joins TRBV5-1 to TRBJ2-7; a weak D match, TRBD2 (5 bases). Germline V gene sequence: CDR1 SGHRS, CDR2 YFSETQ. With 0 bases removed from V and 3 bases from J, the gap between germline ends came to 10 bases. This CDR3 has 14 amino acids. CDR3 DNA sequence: TGCGCCAGCAGCTTGGACGCGGGTGGCTACGAGCAGTACTTC. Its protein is CASSLDAGGYEQYF.

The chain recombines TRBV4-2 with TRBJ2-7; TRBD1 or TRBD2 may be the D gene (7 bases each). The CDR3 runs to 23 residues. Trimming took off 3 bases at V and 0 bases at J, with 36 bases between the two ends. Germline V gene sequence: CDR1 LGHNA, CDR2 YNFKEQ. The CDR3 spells CASSHSLDEVWRAGGVSSYEQYF. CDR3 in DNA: TGTGCCAGCAGCCACTCGCTAGACGAGGTTTGGAGGGCAGGGGGGGTTAGCTCCTACGAGCAGTACTTC.

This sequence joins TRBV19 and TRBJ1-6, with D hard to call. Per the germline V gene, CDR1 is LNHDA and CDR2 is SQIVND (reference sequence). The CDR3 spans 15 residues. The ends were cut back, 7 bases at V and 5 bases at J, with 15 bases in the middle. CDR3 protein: CASTDTDPNNSPLHF. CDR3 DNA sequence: TGTGCCAGTACCGACACGGACCCGAATAATTCACCCCTCCACTTT.

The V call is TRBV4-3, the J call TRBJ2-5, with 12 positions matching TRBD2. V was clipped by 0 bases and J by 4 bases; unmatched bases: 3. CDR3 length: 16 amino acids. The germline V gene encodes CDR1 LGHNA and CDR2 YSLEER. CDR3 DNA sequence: TGCGCCAGCAGCCAAGATCCTAGCGGGGGGGCAGAGACCCAGTACTTC. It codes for CASSQDPSGGAETQYF.

The CDR3 loop is CASSLGTAYGYTF. Written as DNA, the CDR3 is TGTGCCAGCAGTCTCGGGACAGCCTATGGCTACACCTTC. This sequence joins TRBV27 and TRBJ1-2, with TRBD1 matching 7 bases. V dropped 5 bases and J dropped 4; count of bases not matched to a gene: 4. Germline CDR1 reads MNHEY; CDR2 reads SMNVEV (reference sequence). The CDR3 has 13 residues.

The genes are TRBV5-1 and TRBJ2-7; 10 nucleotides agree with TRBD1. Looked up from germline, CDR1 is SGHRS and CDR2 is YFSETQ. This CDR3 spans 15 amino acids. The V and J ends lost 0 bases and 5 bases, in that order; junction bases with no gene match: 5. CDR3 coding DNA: TGCGCCAGCAGCTTGGAGGGACAGGGGACTGACGAGCAGTACTTC. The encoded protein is CASSLEGQGTDEQYF.

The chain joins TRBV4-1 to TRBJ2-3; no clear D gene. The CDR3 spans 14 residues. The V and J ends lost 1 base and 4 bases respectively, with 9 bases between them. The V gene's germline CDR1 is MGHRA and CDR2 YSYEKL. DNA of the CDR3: TGCGCCAGCAGCCAAGGTCCAGGACCAGATACGCAGTATTTT. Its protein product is CASSQGPGPDTQYF.

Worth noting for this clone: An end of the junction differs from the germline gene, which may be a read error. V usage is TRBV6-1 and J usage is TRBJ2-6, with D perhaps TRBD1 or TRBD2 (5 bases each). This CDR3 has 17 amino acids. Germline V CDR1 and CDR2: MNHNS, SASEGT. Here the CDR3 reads CAISESLGVSGANVLTF. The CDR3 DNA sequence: TGTGCCATCAGTGAGTCTCTGGGGGTATCTGGGGCCAACGTCCTGACTTTC.

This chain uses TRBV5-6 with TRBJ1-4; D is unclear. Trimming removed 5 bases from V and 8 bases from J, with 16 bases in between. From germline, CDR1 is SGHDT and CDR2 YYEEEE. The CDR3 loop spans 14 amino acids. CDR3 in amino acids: CASSLNPRSEKLFF. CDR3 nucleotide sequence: TGTGCCAGCAGTCTCAACCCCCGAAGCGAAAAACTGTTTTTT.

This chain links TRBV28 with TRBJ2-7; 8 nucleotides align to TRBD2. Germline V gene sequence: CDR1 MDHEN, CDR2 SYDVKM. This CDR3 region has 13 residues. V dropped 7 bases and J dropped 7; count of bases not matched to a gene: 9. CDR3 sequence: CASTLPGGSEQYF. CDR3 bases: TGTGCCAGCACCCTCCCGGGGGGGTCGGAGCAGTACTTC.

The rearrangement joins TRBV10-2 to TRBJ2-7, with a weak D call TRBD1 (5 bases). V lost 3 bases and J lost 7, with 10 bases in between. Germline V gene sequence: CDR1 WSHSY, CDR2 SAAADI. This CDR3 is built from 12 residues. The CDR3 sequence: CASSDWGGEQYF. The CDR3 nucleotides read TGCGCCAGCAGTGATTGGGGCGGTGAGCAGTACTTC.

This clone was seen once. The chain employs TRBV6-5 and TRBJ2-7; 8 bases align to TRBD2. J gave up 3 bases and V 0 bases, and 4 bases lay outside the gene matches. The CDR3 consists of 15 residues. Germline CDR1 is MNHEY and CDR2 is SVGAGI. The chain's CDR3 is CASSYSRRGVYEQYF. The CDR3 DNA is TGTGCCAGCAGTTACTCCCGGCGGGGGGTCTACGAGCAGTACTTC.